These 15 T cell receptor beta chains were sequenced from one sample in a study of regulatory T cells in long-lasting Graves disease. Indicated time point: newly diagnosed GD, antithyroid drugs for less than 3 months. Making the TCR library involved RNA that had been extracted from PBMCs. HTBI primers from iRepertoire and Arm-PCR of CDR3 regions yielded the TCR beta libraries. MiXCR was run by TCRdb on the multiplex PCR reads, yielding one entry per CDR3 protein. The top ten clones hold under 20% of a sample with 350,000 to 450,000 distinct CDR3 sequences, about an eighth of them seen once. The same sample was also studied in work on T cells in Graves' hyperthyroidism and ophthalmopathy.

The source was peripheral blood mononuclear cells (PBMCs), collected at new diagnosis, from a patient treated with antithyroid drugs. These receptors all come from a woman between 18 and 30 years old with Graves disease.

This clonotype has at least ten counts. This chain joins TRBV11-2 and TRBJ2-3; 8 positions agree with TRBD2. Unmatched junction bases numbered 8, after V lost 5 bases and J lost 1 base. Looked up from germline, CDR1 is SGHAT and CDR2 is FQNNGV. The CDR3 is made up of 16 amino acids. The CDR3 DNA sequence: TGTGCCAGCAGCCTGGACCGGACTAGCCGCACAGATACGCAGTATTTT. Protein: CASSLDRTSRTDTQYF.

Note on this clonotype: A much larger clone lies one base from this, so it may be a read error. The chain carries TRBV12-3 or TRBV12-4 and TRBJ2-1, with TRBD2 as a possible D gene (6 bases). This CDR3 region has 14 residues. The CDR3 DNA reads TGTACCAGCAGGTTGGAGGGCCTCGGGACTGAGCAGTTCTTC. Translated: CTSRLEGLGTEQFF.

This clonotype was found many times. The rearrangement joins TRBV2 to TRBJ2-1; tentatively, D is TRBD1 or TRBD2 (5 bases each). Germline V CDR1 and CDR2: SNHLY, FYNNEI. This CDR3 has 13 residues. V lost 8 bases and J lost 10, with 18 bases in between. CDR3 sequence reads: CASSGTAVGEQFF. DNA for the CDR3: TGTGCCAGCTCCGGGACCGCCGTGGGGGAGCAGTTCTTC. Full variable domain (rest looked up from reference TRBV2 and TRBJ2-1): EPEVTQTPSHQVTQMGQEVILRCVPISNHLYFYWYRQILGQKVEFLVSFYNNEISEKSEIFDDQFSVERPDGSNFTLKIRSTKLEDSAMYFCASSGTAVGEQFFGPGTRLTVL.

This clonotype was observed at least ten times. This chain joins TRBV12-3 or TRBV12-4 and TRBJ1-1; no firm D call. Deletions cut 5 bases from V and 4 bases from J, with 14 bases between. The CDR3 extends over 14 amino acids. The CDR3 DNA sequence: TGTGCCAGCAGTCCCCGCCTCGACGGCACTGAAGCTTTCTTT. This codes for CASSPRLDGTEAFF.

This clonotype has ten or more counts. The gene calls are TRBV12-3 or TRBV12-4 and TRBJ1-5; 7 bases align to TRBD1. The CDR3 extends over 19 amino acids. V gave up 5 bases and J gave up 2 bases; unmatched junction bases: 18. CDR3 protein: CASSNSYVTGEDGNQPQHF. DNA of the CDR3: TGTGCCAGCAGTAACAGCTACGTAACAGGGGAGGATGGCAATCAGCCCCAGCATTTT.

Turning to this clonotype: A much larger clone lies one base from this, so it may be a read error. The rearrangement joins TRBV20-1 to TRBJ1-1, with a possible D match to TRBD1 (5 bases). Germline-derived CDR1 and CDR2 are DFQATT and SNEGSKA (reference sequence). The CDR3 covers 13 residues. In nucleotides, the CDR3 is TGCAGTGCTGGAGACGGGGCCCAGGCTGAAGCTTTCTTT. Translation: CSAGDGAQAEAFF.

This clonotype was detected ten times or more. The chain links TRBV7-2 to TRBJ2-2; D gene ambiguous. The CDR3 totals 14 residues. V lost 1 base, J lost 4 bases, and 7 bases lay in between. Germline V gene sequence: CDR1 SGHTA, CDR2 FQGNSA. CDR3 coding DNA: TGTGCCAGCAGCTTAGGGTCGCCCACCGGGGAGCTGTTTTTT. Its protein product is CASSLGSPTGELFF.

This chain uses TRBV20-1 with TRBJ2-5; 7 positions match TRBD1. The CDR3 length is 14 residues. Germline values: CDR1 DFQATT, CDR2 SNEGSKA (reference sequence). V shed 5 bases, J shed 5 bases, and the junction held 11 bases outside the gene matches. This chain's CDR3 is CSASRTGPGETQYF. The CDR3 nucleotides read TGCAGTGCTTCTCGGACAGGCCCGGGGGAGACCCAGTACTTC.

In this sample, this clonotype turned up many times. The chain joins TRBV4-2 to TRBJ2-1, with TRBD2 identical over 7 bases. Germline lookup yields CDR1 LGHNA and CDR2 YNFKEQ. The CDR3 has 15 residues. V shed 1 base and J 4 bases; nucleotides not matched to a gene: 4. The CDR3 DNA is TGTGCCAGCAGCCAAGCCAGCGGGGTTTACAATGAGCAGTTCTTC. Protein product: CASSQASGVYNEQFF.

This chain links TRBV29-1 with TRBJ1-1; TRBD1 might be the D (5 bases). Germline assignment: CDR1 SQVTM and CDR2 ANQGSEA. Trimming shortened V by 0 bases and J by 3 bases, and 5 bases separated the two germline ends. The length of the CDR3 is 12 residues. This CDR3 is CSVEDRDTEAFF. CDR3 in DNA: TGCAGCGTTGAAGACAGGGACACTGAAGCTTTCTTT.

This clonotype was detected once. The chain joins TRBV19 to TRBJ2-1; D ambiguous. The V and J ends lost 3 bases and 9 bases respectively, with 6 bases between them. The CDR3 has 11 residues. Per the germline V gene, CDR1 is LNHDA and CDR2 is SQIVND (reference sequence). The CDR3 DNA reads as TGTGCCAGTAGTATCGTAGGTGAGCAGTTCTTC. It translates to CASSIVGEQFF.

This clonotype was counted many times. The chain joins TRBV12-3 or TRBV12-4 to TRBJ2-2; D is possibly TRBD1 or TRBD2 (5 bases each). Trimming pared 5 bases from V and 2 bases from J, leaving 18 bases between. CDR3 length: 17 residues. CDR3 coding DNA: TGTGCCAGCAGTCGACCCCCGGGACCGAACAACACCGGGGAGCTGTTTTTT. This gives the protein CASSRPPGPNNTGELFF.

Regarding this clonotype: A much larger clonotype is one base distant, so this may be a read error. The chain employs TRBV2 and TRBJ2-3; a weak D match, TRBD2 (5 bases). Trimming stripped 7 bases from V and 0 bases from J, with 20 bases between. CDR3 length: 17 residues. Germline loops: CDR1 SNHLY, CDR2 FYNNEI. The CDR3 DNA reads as TGTGCCAGCAACGACCCTTGGAAGCGGACGAGCACAGATACGCAGTATTTT. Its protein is CASNDPWKRTSTDTQYF.

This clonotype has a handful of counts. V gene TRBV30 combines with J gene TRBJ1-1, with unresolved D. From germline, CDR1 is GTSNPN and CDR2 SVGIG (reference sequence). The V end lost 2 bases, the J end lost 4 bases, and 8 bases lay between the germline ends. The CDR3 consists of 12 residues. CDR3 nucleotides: TGTGCCTGGAGTTTAATTAGCACTGAAGCTTTCTTT. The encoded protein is CAWSLISTEAFF.

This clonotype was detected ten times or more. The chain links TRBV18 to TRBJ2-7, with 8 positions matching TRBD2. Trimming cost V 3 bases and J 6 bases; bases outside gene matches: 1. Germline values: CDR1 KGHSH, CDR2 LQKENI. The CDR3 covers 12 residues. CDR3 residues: CASSPGGVEQYV. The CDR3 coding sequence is TGTGCCAGCTCACCCGGGGGGGTCGAGCAGTACGTC.